The TCR beta chain under discussion was sequenced for a study of T cell responses to AZD1222 COVID-19 vaccine. Regarding the study as a whole: Donors were mostly white British, more females; clonal diversity possibly underestimated. Only six or seven AZD1222 recipients tested seropositive at baseline. Repertoires in all cases were sampled only once the peak T cell response had passed.

As regards this clone: Antigen specificity is unknown.

The germline V and J ends were trimmed by 3 bases and 1 base, with 1 base remaining between them. CDR1 MDHEN and CDR2 SYDVKM come from the germline V gene. This CDR3 contains 12 residues. Sequencing used immunoSEQ multiplex PCR; TCRdb keeps in-frame clones, though not all of them. The table has under 55,000 clones, under 90% seen once. V gene TRBV28 combines with J gene TRBJ1-5; D is unresolved. This clonotype was sampled from an adult in good health. The input for sequencing was peripheral blood, taken on day 0 of AZD1222 vaccination. CDR3 in DNA: TGTGCCAGCAGTTTCAGCAATCAGCCCCAGCATTTT. It specifies CASSFSNQPQHF.